The 8 T cell receptor beta chains presented below share a single source sample, sequenced in a study of blood T cell repertoires in COVID-19. Generated by immunoSEQ multiplex PCR, the TCRdb table keeps only in-frame clones and is missing some. The sample consists of over 70,000 clones, roughly 80% of them appearing once. Sequencing input: peripheral blood. The receptor source for this set is a man between 25 and 39 years old with COVID-19, enrolled during active disease.

The genes are TRBV18 and TRBJ1-4, with D perhaps matching TRBD1 (6 bases). The CDR3 loop spans 15 amino acids. Germline CDR1 and CDR2: KGHSH and LQKENI. The ends were cut back, 6 bases at V and 0 bases at J, with 11 bases in the middle. The CDR3 coding sequence is TGTGCCAGCTCCCGAGGACAGTCAACTAATGAAAAACTGTTTTTT. The encoded protein is CASSRGQSTNEKLFF. Together with reference TRBV18 and TRBJ1-4, the CDR3 gives the full variable domain: NAGVMQNPRHLVRRRGQEARLRCSPMKGHSHVYWYRQLPEEGLKFMVYLQKENIIDESGMPKERFSAEFPKEGPSILRIQQVVRGDSAAYFCASSRGQSTNEKLFFGSGTQLSVL.

This chain uses TRBV19 with TRBJ1-5; D is perhaps TRBD1 (6 bases). Germline lookup yields CDR1 LNHDA and CDR2 SQIVND (reference sequence). The CDR3 is 13 amino acids. Trimming took off 10 bases at V and 2 bases at J, with 12 bases between the two ends. CDR3 DNA: TGTGCCACCAGAAGACAGGGCAATCAGCCCCAGCATTTT. Its protein product is CATRRQGNQPQHF.

J is TRBJ1-3 and V is TRBV3-1 (or the pseudogene TRBV3-2); no clear D. The CDR3 sequence is 14 residues long. Trimming stripped 3 bases from V and 2 bases from J, with 8 bases between. Per germline, CDR1 LGHDT and CDR2 YNNKEL (reference sequence). CDR3 loop: CASSQGGTGNTIYF. The CDR3 coding sequence is TGTGCCAGCAGCCAGGGAGGAACTGGAAACACCATATATTTT.

V usage is TRBV5-1 and J usage is TRBJ1-2, with TRBD1 matching 10 bases. CDR3 length: 22 residues. V was clipped by 4 bases and J by 4 bases; unmatched bases: 28. Germline V gene data show CDR1 as SGHRS and CDR2 as YFSETQ. CDR3 in DNA: TGCGCCAGCAGCCAGAGACAGGGGGCACCAAGAAGGGAAGAAGCCCGCCTCTATGGCTACACCTTC. Amino acid sequence: CASSQRQGAPRREEARLYGYTF.

The chain is built from TRBV7-3 and TRBJ1-1, with a possible D match to TRBD1 (6 bases). The CDR3 extends over 14 amino acids. Germline CDR1 reads SGHTA; CDR2 reads FQGTGA. The V gene lost 5 bases and the J gene lost 1 base, with 11 bases spanning the gap. CDR3 sequence: CASSTGTSNTEAFF. For the CDR3, the DNA is TGTGCCAGCAGCACCGGGACATCGAACACTGAAGCTTTCTTT.

About this clone: A read error may account for a junction end that differs from germline. The chain has TRBV7-8 and TRBJ1-1, with D perhaps TRBD1 (5 bases). The CDR3 runs 13 residues. CDR1 is SGHVS and CDR2 is FQNEAQ in the germline V gene. The CDR3 protein is CASRGLGSTKAFF. CDR3 coding DNA: TGTGCCAGCAGGGGGCTGGGCAGCACTAAAGCTTTCTTT.

The V gene is TRBV15, the J gene TRBJ2-1, with D unresolved. Germline V gene sequence: CDR1 LNHNV, CDR2 YYDKDF (reference sequence). The CDR3 length is 13 residues. V gave up 1 base and J gave up 8 bases, with 9 bases separating them. This chain's CDR3 is CATSRVGFDEQFF. CDR3 in DNA: TGTGCCACCAGCAGAGTGGGCTTCGATGAGCAGTTCTTC.

The chain carries TRBV2 and TRBJ1-4; 11 positions match TRBD1. This CDR3 is built from 15 residues. Germline trimming cut 7 bases from V and 3 bases from J; bases unmatched to any gene: 4. Germline V lookup: CDR1 SNHLY, CDR2 FYNNEI. CDR3: CASTRTGGPNEKLFF. CDR3 sequence (DNA): TGTGCCAGCACCAGGACAGGGGGCCCTAATGAAAAACTGTTTTTT.